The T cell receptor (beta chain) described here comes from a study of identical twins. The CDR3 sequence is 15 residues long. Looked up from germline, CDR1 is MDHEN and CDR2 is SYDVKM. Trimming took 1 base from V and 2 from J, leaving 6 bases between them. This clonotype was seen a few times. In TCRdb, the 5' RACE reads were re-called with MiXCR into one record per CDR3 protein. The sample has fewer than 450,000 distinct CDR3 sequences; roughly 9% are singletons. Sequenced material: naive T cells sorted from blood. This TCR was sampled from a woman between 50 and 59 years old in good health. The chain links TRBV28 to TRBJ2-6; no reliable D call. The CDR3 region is CASSLSVPGANVLTF. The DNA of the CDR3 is TGTGCCAGCAGTTTATCAGTGCCTGGGGCCAACGTCCTGACTTTC.